The clone carrying this T cell receptor beta chain has a single count. In germline, CDR1 is LNHDA, CDR2 SQIVND (reference sequence). J gave up 4 bases and V 5 bases, and 11 bases lay outside the gene matches. This CDR3 is 16 amino acids long. Participants were aged roughly 18 to 90 years, lived in some 23 US areas, and enrolled virtually. Clinical histories supplied by participants themselves formed the basis of cohort assignment. Profiling relied on immunoSEQ multiplex PCR, and the TCRdb table lists in-frame clones only, not all of them. Of 200,000 to 250,000 clones detected, about 79% appear once; the ten largest clones hold approximately 1.3%. The data were taken from a study of blood T cell repertoires in COVID-19. Study-level background: Acute and convalescent COVID-19 samples came from the United States, Italy and Spain. Nucleic acid was either cDNA or gDNA, and it came from T cells, B-cell-depleted T cells, or PBMCs.

The sequencing sample was made of PBMCs or T cells enriched from blood (not recorded which). The sequence derives from a woman in her thirties or forties with acute COVID-19. The genes are TRBV19 and TRBJ1-2; 9 bases fit TRBD1. CDR3 amino acids: CASSQTGGRRGYGYTF. CDR3 in DNA: TGTGCCAGTAGTCAAACAGGGGGCCGAAGGGGCTATGGCTACACCTTC.